Presented here are 19 T cell receptor beta chains from one specimen sequenced in a study of monozygotic twins with inflammatory bowel disease (dated by TCRdb to the late 2010s). The receptor library was made with 5' RACE. The run used an Illumina HiSeq 2500. The reads went through TCRdb reprocessing, and each CDR3 protein sequence gets one entry with no DNA. In this sample's table one finds 300,000 to 400,000 distinct CDR3 sequences. Together, the top ten hold roughly 2% of the sample. Sequencing was carried out using blood. The origin of the receptors is a human donor with ulcerative colitis or Crohn's disease, or a healthy co-twin of an affected twin (not recorded which).

The V and J genes are TRBV3-1 and TRBJ2-1. Germline assignment: CDR1 LGHDT and CDR2 YNNKEL (reference sequence). The CDR3 runs to 14 residues. CDR3 loop: CASSSTTVYNEQFF.

The chain joins TRBV9 to TRBJ2-7; the TCRdb call, TRBD2, lacks DNA for checking. This CDR3 comprises 15 residues. Germline CDR1 and CDR2: SGDLS and YYNGEE. CDR3 sequence: CASSPRTSGAYEQYF.

The chain is built from TRBV19 and TRBJ2-7. The germline gives CDR1 LNHDA, CDR2 SQIVND (reference sequence). This CDR3 spans 15 amino acids. CDR3 loop: CASSAQTPSSYEQYF.

This chain connects TRBV7-8 to TRBJ2-2; TCRdb returns TRBD1, unconfirmable since there is no DNA. In germline, CDR1 is SGHVS, CDR2 FQNEAQ. The CDR3 totals 14 residues. CDR3 in amino acids: CASSPLRDTGELFF.

The CDR3 protein is CASSRRGSGPQHF. The J gene is TRBJ1-5, the V gene TRBV2. Germline V gives CDR1 SNHLY, CDR2 FYNNEI. The CDR3 loop spans 13 amino acids.

This CDR3 is CASSLGGKELFF. This chain connects TRBV12-3 or TRBV12-4 to TRBJ2-2. The CDR3 loop spans 12 amino acids.

The chain links TRBV12-3 or TRBV12-4 to TRBJ1-5. CDR3 size: 12 residues. CDR3 protein: CASREDNQPQHF.

The gene calls are TRBV7-2 and TRBJ2-2; the D call of TRBD1 rests on TCRdb alone, since no DNA is present to check it. The CDR3 covers 15 residues. Germline V CDR1 and CDR2: SGHTA, FQGNSA. CDR3 loop: CASSPPGWNTGELFF.

The chain is built from TRBV28 and TRBJ2-1; TCRdb picks TRBD2, but there is no DNA to check that call. Germline CDR1 MDHEN, CDR2 SYDVKM. There are 13 residues in the CDR3. The CDR3 loop reads CASSSISAGGPFF.

The V and J genes are TRBV19 and TRBJ2-6; absent DNA, TCRdb's TRBD2 call cannot be checked. Germline V lookup: CDR1 LNHDA, CDR2 SQIVND (reference sequence). The CDR3 sequence is 13 residues long. The CDR3 loop reads CATRQAGANVLTF.

The J gene is TRBJ2-5, the V gene TRBV19; TCRdb proposes TRBD2, but this gene call is untestable without DNA. CDR1 is LNHDA, CDR2 SQIVND, per germline (reference sequence). The CDR3 is made up of 13 amino acids. CDR3 sequence: CASSGTSVVTQYF.

The rearrangement joins TRBV28 to TRBJ2-7; checking the TCRdb D call of TRBD2 is not possible without DNA. The CDR3 totals 12 residues. CDR1 and CDR2 from the germline V gene are MDHEN and SYDVKM. The CDR3: CASGGEMDEQYF.

This chain uses TRBV7-8 with TRBJ2-3; TCRdb indicates TRBD1, and absent DNA this call remains unverified. The CDR3 totals 14 residues. Germline V lookup: CDR1 SGHVS, CDR2 FQNEAQ. CDR3 sequence reads: CASSLGTTTDTQYF.

The V and J genes are TRBV4-1 and TRBJ2-1. This CDR3 spans 12 amino acids. Germline V gene sequence: CDR1 MGHRA, CDR2 YSYEKL. Here the CDR3 reads CASSQIFREQFF.

This sequence joins TRBV29-1 and TRBJ2-1; TCRdb's assignment of TRBD1 cannot be checked, as there is no DNA. CDR3 length: 14 residues. Germline CDR1 and CDR2: SQVTM and ANQGSEA. CDR3 loop: CSVLDRGFENEQFF.

The chain has TRBV10-2 and TRBJ1-1. The CDR3 has 15 amino acids. The germline V gene encodes CDR1 WSHSY and CDR2 SAAADI. CDR3 region: CASSESPYMNTEAFF.

The chain recombines TRBV27 with TRBJ1-5; TCRdb indicates TRBD1, and absent DNA this call remains unverified. The CDR3 loop spans 15 amino acids. Germline V lookup: CDR1 MNHEY, CDR2 SMNVEV (reference sequence). The CDR3: CASSYAGENTQPQHF.

The CDR3 here is CASSLVPGIGTEAFF. The chain has TRBV7-6 and TRBJ1-1. The CDR3 extends over 15 amino acids. Germline V gives CDR1 SGHVS, CDR2 FNYEAQ.

The chain has TRBV5-1 and TRBJ2-2; TCRdb calls TRBD1, which cannot be checked without DNA. This CDR3 comprises 17 residues. Germline loops: CDR1 SGHRS, CDR2 YFSETQ. Here the CDR3 reads CASSPSLGGVNTGELFF.